The clone carrying this T cell receptor beta chain has at least ten counts. Its antigen remains unknown. The sample comes from a study of spatial heterogeneity in lung cancer. Points from the study as a whole: Whereas they appeared in blood less at follow-up, ubiquitous expanded tumor TCRs appeared there more at resection.

The V gene lost 1 base and the J gene lost 2 bases, with 11 bases spanning the gap. CDR3 length: 15 residues. The germline CDR1 and CDR2 sequences are SGHAT and FQNNGV. The time point: sample taken at primary tumor resection. Unsorted tumor, nontumor lung tissue or cryopreserved PBMC supplied the whole RNA. In the library, each TCR cDNA molecule bore its own unique molecular identifier. TCRdb re-derived calls from the 5' RACE reads in MiXCR, one entry per CDR3 protein. The repertoire includes roughly 23,000 distinct CDR3 sequences, approximately 4.7% of them detected once, and about 5% sits in the top ten.

This TCR was sampled from a male donor with early-stage non-small cell lung cancer. The rearrangement links TRBV11-2 to TRBJ2-5, with D perhaps TRBD1 (5 bases). The sample here was PBMCs, taken at surgery. The CDR3 is CASSLGGARQETQYF. As DNA, the CDR3 is TGTGCCAGCAGCTTAGGGGGCGCTAGGCAAGAGACCCAGTACTTC.